Below are 6 T cell receptor beta chains sequenced from a single sample in a study of T cell repertoires in cytomegalovirus infection. These receptors' targets are unknown. MiXCR was run by TCRdb on the reads, yielding one entry per CDR3 protein. The sample shows about 360,000 distinct CDR3 sequences, around a third of them seen only once. Sequenced here: cultured PBMCs, sampled from culture after CMV antigen stimulation. The receptors stem from a human donor in good health (CMV status not recorded). Some clones in this sample may be carry-over from other donors' samples.

This clonotype was recorded at least ten times. This chain joins TRBV28 and TRBJ1-2; a possible D gene is TRBD1 (6 bases). Trimming cost V 7 bases and J 7 bases, with 22 bases left between them. This CDR3 region has 15 residues. The germline V gene has CDR1 MDHEN and CDR2 SYDVKM. In DNA form, the CDR3 reads TGTGCCAGCATTGATGGGACAATCCCTTTGTCTGGCTACACCTTC. Encoded protein: CASIDGTIPLSGYTF.

V gene TRBV6-2 or TRBV6-3 combines with J gene TRBJ2-3, with no clear D. The CDR3 is 15 residues long. The V end lost 0 bases, the J end lost 4 bases, and 11 bases lay between the germline ends. Germline assignment: CDR1 MNHEY and CDR2 SVGEGT. In DNA, the CDR3 is TGTGCCAGCAGTTACTCAAGATCCAGAGCAGATACGCAGTATTTT. It specifies CASSYSRSRADTQYF.

A few counts support this clonotype. The chain couples TRBV18 to TRBJ2-1; 14 nucleotides match TRBD2. Germline CDR1 is KGHSH and CDR2 is LQKENI. The CDR3 is 17 amino acids. Trimming cost V 0 bases and J 7 bases; bases outside gene matches: 5. The CDR3 DNA reads TGTGCCAGCTCACCACCCTCGGGACTAGCGGGAGCAAATGAGCAGTTCTTC. Residues: CASSPPSGLAGANEQFF.

This clonotype was detected a few times. V and J are TRBV11-2 and TRBJ2-7, with D perhaps matching TRBD2 (5 bases). This CDR3 contains 14 residues. CDR1 SGHAT and CDR2 FQNNGV come from the germline V gene. Trimming took off 0 bases at V and 3 bases at J, with 9 bases between the two ends. CDR3 amino acids: CASSLDRRDYEQYV. The CDR3 DNA reads as TGTGCCAGCAGCTTAGATCGACGGGACTACGAGCAGTACGTC.

The rearrangement links TRBV2 to TRBJ2-3, with TRBD2 as a possible D gene (7 bases). The V end lost 2 bases, the J end lost 5 bases, and 20 bases lay between the germline ends. CDR1 is SNHLY, CDR2 FYNNEI, per germline. The CDR3 has 17 amino acids. This chain's CDR3 is CASSEISGGYLGDTQYF. The DNA for the CDR3 is TGTGCCAGCAGTGAAATCTCGGGGGGCTATCTTGGAGATACGCAGTATTTT.

This clonotype showed up just a few times. The chain uses TRBV12-3 or TRBV12-4 and TRBJ2-1, with 8 bases matching TRBD1. The CDR3 extends over 16 amino acids. Trimming took 3 bases from V and 7 from J; bases not matched to a gene: 11. This CDR3 reads CASSFPFRGRQNEQFF. CDR3 bases: TGTGCCAGCAGTTTCCCCTTCAGGGGGCGACAAAATGAGCAGTTCTTC.